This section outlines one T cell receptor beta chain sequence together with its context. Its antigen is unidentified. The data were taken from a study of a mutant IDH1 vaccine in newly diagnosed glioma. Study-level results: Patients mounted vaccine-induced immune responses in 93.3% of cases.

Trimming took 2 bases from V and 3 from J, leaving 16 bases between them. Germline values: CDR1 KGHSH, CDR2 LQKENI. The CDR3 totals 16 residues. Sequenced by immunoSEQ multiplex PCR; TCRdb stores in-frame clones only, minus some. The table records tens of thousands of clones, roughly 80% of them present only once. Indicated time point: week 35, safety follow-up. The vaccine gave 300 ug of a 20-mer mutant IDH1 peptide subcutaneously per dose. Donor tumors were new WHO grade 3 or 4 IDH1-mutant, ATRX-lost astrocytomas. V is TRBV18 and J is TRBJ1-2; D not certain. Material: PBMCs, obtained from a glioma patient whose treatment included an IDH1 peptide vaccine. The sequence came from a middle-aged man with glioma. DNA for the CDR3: TGTGCCAGCTCACCAACCAACAGTCGGGCGTACTATGGCTACACCTTC. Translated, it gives CASSPTNSRAYYGYTF.